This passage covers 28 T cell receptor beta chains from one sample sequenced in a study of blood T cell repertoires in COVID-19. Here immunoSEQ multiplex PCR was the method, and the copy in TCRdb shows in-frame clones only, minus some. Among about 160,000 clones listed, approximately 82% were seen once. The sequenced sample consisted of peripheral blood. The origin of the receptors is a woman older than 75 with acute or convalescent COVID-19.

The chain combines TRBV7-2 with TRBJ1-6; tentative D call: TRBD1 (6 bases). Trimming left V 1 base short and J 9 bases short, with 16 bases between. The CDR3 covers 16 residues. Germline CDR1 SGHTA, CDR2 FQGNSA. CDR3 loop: CASSLGGHGRISPLHF. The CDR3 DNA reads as TGTGCCAGCAGCTTAGGGGGGCACGGGAGGATTTCACCCCTCCACTTT.

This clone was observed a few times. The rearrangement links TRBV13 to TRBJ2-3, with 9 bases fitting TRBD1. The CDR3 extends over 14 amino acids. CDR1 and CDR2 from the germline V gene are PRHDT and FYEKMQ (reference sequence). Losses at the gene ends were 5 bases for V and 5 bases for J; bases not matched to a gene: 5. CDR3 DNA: TGTGCCAGCAGCCCCGGACAGGGGATAGATACGCAGTATTTT. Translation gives CASSPGQGIDTQYF.

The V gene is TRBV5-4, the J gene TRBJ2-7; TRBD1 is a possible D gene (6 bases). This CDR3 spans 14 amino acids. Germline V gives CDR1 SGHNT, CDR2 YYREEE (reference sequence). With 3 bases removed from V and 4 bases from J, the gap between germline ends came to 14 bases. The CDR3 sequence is CASSWQGQTYEQYF. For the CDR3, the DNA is TGTGCCAGCAGCTGGCAGGGACAAACATACGAGCAGTACTTC.

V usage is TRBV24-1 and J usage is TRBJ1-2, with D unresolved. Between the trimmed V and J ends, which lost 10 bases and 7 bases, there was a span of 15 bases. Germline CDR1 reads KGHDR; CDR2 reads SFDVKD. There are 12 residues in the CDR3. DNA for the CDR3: TGTGCCACATCCAAAATACAGATTGGCTACACCTTC. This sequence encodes CATSKIQIGYTF.

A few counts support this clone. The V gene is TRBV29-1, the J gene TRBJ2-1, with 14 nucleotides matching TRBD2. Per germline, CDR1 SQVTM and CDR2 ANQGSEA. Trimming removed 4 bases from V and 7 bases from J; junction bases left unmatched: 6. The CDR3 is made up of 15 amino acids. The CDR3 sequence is CSVGLAGGVWNEQFF. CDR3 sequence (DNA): TGCAGCGTTGGACTAGCGGGGGGGGTATGGAATGAGCAGTTCTTC.

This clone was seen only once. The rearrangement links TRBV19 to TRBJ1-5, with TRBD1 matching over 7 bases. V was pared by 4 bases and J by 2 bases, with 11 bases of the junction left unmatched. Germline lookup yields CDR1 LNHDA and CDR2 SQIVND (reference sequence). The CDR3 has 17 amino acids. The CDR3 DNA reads TGTGCCAGTAGTAGACAGGGAAGGGGTAGCGGCAATCAGCCCCAGCATTTT. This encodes CASSRQGRGSGNQPQHF.

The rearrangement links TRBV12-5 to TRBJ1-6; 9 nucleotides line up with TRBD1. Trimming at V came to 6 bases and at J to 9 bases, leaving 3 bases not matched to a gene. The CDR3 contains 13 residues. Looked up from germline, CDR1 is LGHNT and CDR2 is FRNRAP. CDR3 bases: TGTGCTAGTGGGGGACAGGGTGGTTCACCCCTCCACTTT. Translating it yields CASGGQGGSPLHF.

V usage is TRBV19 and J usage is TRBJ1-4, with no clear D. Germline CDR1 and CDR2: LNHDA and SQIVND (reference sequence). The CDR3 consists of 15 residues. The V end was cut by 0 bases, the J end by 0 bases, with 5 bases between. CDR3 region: CASSIDRATNEKLFF. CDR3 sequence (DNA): TGTGCCAGTAGTATAGATCGAGCAACTAATGAAAAACTGTTTTTT.

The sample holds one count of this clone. The CDR3 DNA reads TGTGCCTGGAGCGAGCGAGGGGAGACCCAGTACTTC. Amino acids: CAWSERGETQYF. V is TRBV30 and J is TRBJ2-5; tentative D call: TRBD2 (5 bases). The V gene's germline CDR1 is GTSNPN and CDR2 SVGIG (reference sequence). V was pared by 3 bases and J by 5 bases, with 10 bases between. This CDR3 has 12 amino acids.

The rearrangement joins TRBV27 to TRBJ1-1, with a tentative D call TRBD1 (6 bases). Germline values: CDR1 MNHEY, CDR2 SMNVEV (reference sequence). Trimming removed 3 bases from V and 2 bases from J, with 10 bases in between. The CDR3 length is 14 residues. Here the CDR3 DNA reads TGTGCCAGCAGTTTCTTACAGGGAAACACTGAAGCTTTCTTT. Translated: CASSFLQGNTEAFF.

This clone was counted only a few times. CDR3 DNA sequence: TGCGCCAGCAGCGCCGGGACAGGGGTCTACTATGGCTACACCTTC. Its translation: CASSAGTGVYYGYTF. The chain links TRBV5-1 to TRBJ1-2, with 10 bases that match TRBD1. Germline CDR1 reads SGHRS; CDR2 reads YFSETQ. This CDR3 has 15 amino acids. V lost 4 bases and J lost 3; bases outside the gene matches: 6.

The CDR3 spells CASSLMGQGANVANEKLFF. CDR3 sequence (DNA): TGTGCCAGCAGCTTAATGGGACAGGGGGCGAATGTGGCTAATGAAAAACTGTTTTTT. The J gene is TRBJ1-4, the V gene TRBV7-9; 12 bases fit TRBD1. The junction had 10 bases not matched to a gene; V was cut back by 2 bases and J by 3 bases. The germline CDR1 and CDR2 sequences are SEHNR and FQNEAQ (reference sequence). There are 19 residues in the CDR3.

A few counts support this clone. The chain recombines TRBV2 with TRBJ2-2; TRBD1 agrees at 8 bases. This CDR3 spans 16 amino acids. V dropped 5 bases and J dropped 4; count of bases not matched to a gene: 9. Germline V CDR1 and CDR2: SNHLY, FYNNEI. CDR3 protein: CASSIPGQAGTGELFF. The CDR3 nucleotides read TGTGCCAGCAGTATTCCGGGACAGGCGGGCACCGGGGAGCTGTTTTTT.

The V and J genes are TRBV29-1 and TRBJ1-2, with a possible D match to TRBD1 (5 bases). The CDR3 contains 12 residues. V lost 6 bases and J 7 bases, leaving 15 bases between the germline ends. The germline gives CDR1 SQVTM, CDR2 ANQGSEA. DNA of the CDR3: TGCAGCGTCCGGGGCGGGGGGTCTGGCTACACCTTC. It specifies CSVRGGGSGYTF. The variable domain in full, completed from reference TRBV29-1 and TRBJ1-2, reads SAVISQKPSRDICQRGTSLTIQCQVDSQVTMMFWYRQQPGQSLTLIATANQGSEATYESGFVIDKFPISRPNLTFSTLTVSNMSPEDSSIYLCSVRGGGSGYTFGSGTRLTVV.

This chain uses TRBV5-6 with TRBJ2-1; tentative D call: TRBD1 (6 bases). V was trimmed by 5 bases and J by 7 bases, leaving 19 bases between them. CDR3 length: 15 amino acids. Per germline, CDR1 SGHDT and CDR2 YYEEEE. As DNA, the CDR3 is TGTGCCAGCAGTTACGGGACACTCCCCTTTAATGAGCAGTTCTTC. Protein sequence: CASSYGTLPFNEQFF.

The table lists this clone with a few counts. Written as DNA, the CDR3 is TGTGCCAGCAGTGAAGGCTTAATGGCGGGGTGGGGGGAGACCCAGTACTTC. It yields the protein CASSEGLMAGWGETQYF. The chain has TRBV6-1 and TRBJ2-5; weak D call: TRBD2 (6 bases). V was clipped by 1 base and J by 5 bases, with 20 bases between them. Germline assignment: CDR1 MNHNS and CDR2 SASEGT. The CDR3 length is 17 residues.

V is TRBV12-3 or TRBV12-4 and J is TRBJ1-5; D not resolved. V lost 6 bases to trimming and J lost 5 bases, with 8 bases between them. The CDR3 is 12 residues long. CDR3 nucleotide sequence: TGTGCCAGCAGGTCCCGTGATCAGCCCCAGCATTTT. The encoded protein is CASRSRDQPQHF.

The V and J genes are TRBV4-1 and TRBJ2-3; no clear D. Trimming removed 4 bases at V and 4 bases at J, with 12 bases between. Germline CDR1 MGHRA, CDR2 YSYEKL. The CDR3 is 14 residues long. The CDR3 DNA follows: TGCGCCAGCAGCCTCAATAGCTACGCAGATACGCAGTATTTT. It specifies CASSLNSYADTQYF.

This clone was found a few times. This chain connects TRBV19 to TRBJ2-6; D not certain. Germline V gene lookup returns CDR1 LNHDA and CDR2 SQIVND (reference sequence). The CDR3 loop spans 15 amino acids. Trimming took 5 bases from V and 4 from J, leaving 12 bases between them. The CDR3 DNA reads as TGTGCCAGTAGTCCAGGAACTGTCGGGGCCAACGTCCTGACTTTC. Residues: CASSPGTVGANVLTF.

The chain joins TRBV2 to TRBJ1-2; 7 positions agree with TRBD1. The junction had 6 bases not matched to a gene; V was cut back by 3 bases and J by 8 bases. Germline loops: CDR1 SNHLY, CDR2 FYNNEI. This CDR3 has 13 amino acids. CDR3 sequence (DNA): TGTGCCAGCAGTGATCAGACAGGGTGGGGCTACACCTTC. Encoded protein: CASSDQTGWGYTF. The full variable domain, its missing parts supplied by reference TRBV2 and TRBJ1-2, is EPEVTQTPSHQVTQMGQEVILRCVPISNHLYFYWYRQILGQKVEFLVSFYNNEISEKSEIFDDQFSVERPDGSNFTLKIRSTKLEDSAMYFCASSDQTGWGYTFGSGTRLTVV.

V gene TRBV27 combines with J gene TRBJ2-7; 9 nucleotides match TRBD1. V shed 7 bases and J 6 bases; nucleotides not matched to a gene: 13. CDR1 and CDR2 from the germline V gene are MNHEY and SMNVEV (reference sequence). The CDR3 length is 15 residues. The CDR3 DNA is TGTGCCAGCACCCATCGGACAGGGGCTAATTTCGAGCAGTACTTC. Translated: CASTHRTGANFEQYF.

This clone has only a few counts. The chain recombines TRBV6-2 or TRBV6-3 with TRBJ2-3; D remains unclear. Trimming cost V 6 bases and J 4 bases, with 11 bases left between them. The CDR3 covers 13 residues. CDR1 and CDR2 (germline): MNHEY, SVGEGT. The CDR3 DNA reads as TGTGCCAGCAGCTCTTTCCGGGCAGATACGCAGTATTTT. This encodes CASSSFRADTQYF.

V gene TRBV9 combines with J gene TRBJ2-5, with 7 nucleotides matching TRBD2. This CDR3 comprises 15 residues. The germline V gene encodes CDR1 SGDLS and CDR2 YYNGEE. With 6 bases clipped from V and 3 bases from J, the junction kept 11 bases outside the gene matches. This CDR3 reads CASTPGLAEEETQYF. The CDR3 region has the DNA TGTGCCAGCACTCCAGGGCTAGCGGAGGAAGAGACCCAGTACTTC.

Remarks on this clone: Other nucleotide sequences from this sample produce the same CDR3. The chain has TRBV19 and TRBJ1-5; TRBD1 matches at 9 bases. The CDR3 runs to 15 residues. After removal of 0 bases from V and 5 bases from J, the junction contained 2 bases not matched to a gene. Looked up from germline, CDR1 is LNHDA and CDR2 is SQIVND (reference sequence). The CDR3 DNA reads TGTGCCAGTAGTATAGAGGGACAGGGAGATCAGCCCCAGCATTTT. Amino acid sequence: CASSIEGQGDQPQHF.

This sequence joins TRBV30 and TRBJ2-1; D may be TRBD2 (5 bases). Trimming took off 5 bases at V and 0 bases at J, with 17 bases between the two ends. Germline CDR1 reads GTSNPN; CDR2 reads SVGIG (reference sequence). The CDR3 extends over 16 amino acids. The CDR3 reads CAWYSLSGGSYNEQFF. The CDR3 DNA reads TGTGCCTGGTATTCACTGAGCGGAGGCTCCTACAATGAGCAGTTCTTC.

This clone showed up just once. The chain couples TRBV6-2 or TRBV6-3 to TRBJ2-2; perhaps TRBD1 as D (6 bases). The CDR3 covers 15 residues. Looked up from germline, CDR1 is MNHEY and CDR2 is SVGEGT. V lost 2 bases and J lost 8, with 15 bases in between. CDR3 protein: CASSYKETGWGELFF. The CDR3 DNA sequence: TGTGCCAGCAGTTACAAGGAGACAGGCTGGGGGGAGCTGTTTTTT.

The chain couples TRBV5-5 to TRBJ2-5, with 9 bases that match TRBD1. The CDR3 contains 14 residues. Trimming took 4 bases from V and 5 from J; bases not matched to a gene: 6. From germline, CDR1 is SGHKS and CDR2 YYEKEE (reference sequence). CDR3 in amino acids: CASSERQGGETQYF. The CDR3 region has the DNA TGTGCCAGCAGCGAAAGACAGGGGGGGGAGACCCAGTACTTC.

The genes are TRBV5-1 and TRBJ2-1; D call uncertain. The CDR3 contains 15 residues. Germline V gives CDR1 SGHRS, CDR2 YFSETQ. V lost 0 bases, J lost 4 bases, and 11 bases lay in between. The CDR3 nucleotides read TGCGCCAGCAGCTTGGGTTTTGGCCGTTACAATGAGCAGTTCTTC. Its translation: CASSLGFGRYNEQFF.